This T cell receptor (beta chain) stems from a study of OX40 agonist ivuxolimab in advanced cancers. Study-level background: Clinicians treated patients with ivuxolimab, an agonistic anti-OX40 (CD134) antibody. Partial responses occurred in Three dose-escalation patients, one with hepatocellular carcinoma and two with cutaneous melanoma. Study results and limitations: Antigen targets of the expanded peripheral T cells went undetermined.

Sequencing was performed with immunoSEQ multiplex PCR; in TCRdb, only in-frame clones are kept and a portion is missing. The sample includes about 68,000 clones, about 89% of them seen just once. CDR1 is KGHSH and CDR2 is LQKENI in the germline V gene. The CDR3 is 13 residues long. Between the trimmed V and J ends, which lost 3 bases and 1 base, there was a span of 6 bases. In regard to this clone: Its antigen is still unknown.

Systemic immunosuppression or a history of autoimmune disease excluded patients. The source was CD4+ or CD8+ T cells sorted from blood, collected in a trial of the OX40 agonist ivuxolimab. V usage is TRBV18 and J usage is TRBJ2-5, with no clear D. The clonotype was recovered from an adult with an advanced solid tumor such as melanoma, head and neck, liver or kidney cancer. In DNA, the CDR3 is TGTGCCAGCTCACCGGGCAGCCAAGAGACCCAGTACTTC. Protein: CASSPGSQETQYF.